This entry features one T cell receptor (beta chain) sequence. Its antigen is currently unknown. This entry is derived from a study of OX40 agonist ivuxolimab in advanced cancers. Study-wide findings and caveats: Clonal expansion from baseline to week 6 occurred in both CD4+ and CD8+ T cells.

Sequencing was performed with immunoSEQ multiplex PCR; in TCRdb, only in-frame clones are kept and a portion is missing. Of 75,000 to 100,000 clones in the sample, approximately 90% were seen once. The sequence came from an adult with an advanced solid tumor such as melanoma, head and neck, liver or kidney cancer. Sample: CD4+ or CD8+ T cells sorted from blood, taken in a trial of the OX40 agonist ivuxolimab.

The CDR3: CATSRPPQPQHF. CDR3 bases: TGTGCCACCAGCAGACCCCCCCAGCCCCAGCATTTT. The chain combines TRBV15 with TRBJ1-5; D uncertain. Germline V gene sequence: CDR1 LNHNV, CDR2 YYDKDF (reference sequence). This CDR3 comprises 12 residues. V shed 2 bases and J shed 7 bases, with 6 bases lying between them.